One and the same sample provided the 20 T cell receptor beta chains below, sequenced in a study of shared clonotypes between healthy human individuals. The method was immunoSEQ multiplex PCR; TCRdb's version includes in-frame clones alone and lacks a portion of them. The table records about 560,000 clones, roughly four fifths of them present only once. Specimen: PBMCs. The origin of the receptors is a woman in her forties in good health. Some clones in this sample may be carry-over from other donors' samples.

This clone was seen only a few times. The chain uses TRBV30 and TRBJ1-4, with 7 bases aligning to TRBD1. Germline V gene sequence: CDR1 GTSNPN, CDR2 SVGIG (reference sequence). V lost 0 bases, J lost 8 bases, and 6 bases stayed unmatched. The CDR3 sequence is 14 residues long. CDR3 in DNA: TGTGCCTGGAGTGTTTTCAGGGGGGACGAAAAACTGTTTTTT. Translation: CAWSVFRGDEKLFF.

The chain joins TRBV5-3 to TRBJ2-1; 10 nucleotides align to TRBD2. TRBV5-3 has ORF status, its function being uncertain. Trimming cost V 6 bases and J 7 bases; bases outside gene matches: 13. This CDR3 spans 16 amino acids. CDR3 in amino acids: CARTARDVAGGNEQFF. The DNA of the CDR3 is TGTGCCAGAACCGCCAGGGATGTAGCGGGAGGTAATGAGCAGTTCTTC.

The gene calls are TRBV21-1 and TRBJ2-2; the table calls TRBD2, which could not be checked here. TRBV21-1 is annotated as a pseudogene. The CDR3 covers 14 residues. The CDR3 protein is CATAAGSNTGELFF. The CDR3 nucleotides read TGTGCCACGGCAGCGGGGTCGAACACCGGGGAGCTGTTTTTT.

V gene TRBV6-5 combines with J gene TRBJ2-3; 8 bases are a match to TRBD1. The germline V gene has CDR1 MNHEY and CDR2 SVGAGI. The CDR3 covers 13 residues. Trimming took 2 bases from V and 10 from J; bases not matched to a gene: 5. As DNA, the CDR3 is TGTGCCAGCAGTTACCAAGGACAGGGCGCGCAGTATTTT. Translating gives CASSYQGQGAQYF.

For the CDR3, the DNA is TGTGCTAGTGGTTTGGCCAGACAGGGGGCAGATACGCAGTATTTT. It yields the protein CASGLARQGADTQYF. This chain connects TRBV12-5 to TRBJ2-3; 9 nucleotides align to TRBD1. The CDR3 covers 15 residues. Germline V gene data show CDR1 as LGHNT and CDR2 as FRNRAP. Unmatched junction bases numbered 3, after V lost 1 base and J lost 4 bases.

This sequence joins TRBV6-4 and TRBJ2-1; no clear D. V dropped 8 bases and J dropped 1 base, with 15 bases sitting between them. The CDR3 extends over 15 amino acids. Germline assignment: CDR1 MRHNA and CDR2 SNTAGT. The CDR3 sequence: CASQKEGGSYNEQFF. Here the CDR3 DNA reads TGTGCCAGCCAAAAGGAAGGTGGGTCCTACAATGAGCAGTTCTTC.

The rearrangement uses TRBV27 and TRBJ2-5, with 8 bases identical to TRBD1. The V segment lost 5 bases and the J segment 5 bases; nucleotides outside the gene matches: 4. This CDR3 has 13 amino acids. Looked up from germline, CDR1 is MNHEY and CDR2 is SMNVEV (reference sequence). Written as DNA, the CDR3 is TGTGCCAGCAGTCCAACAGGGGGGGAGACCCAGTACTTC. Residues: CASSPTGGETQYF.

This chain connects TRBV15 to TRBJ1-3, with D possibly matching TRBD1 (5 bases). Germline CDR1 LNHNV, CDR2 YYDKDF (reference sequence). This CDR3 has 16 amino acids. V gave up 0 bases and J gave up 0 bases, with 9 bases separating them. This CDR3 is CATSRDRGNSGNTIYF. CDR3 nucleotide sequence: TGTGCCACCAGCAGAGATCGGGGCAACTCTGGAAACACCATATATTTT.

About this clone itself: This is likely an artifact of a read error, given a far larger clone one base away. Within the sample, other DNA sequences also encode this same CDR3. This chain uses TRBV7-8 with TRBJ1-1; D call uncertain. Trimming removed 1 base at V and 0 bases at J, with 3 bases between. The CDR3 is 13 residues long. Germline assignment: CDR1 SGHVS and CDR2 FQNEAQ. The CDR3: CASSLDVNTEAFF. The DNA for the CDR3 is TGTGCCAGCAGCTTAGACGTGAACACTGAAGCTTTCTTT.

The CDR3 protein is CASSPPGTRSYEQYF. The CDR3 bases are TGTGCCAGCAGTCCCCCAGGGACTCGCTCCTACGAGCAGTACTTC. The chain carries TRBV28 and TRBJ2-7, with D possibly being TRBD2 (6 bases). Germline CDR1 and CDR2: MDHEN and SYDVKM. The CDR3 runs to 15 residues. Trimming shortened V by 5 bases and J by 0 bases, and 14 bases separated the two germline ends.

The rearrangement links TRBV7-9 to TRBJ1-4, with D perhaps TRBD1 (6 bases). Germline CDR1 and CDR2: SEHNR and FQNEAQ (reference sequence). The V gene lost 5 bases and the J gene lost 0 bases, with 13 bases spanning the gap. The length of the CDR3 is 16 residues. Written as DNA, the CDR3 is TGTGCCAGCAGCCCGGGGACAACTGCAACTAATGAAAAACTGTTTTTT. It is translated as CASSPGTTATNEKLFF.

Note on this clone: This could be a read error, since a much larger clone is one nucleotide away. The CDR3 DNA sequence: TGTGCCAGCAGCTTGGGGTGGCGGGGTGCGGGGGCCCAGTACTTC. Translation gives CASSLGWRGAGAQYF. The V gene is TRBV5-4, the J gene TRBJ2-5; 7 bases match TRBD2. This CDR3 is 15 amino acids long. V dropped 0 bases and J dropped 9; count of bases not matched to a gene: 11. Germline CDR1 reads SGHNT; CDR2 reads YYREEE (reference sequence).

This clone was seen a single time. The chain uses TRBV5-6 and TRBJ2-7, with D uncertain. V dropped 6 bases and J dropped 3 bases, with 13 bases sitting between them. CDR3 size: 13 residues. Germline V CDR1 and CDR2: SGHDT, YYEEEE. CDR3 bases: TGTGCCAGCACCCGGGCCACAAACTACGAGCAGTACTTC. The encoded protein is CASTRATNYEQYF.

The CDR3 DNA is TGTGCCAGCAGCTTACCCCGGACAGGGGGTGATCGAAGCACTGAAGCTTTCTTT. Translated, it gives CASSLPRTGGDRSTEAFF. This rearrangement joins TRBV7-9 to TRBJ1-1; 10 bases line up with TRBD1. V lost 2 bases and J lost 4; bases outside the gene matches: 13. The germline CDR1 and CDR2 sequences are SEHNR and FQNEAQ (reference sequence). The CDR3 loop spans 18 amino acids.

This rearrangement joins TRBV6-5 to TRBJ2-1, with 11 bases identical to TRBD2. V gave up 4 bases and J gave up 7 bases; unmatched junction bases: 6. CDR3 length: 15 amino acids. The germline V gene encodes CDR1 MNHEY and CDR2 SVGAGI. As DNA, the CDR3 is TGTGCCAGCAGTTCCGCGACTAGCGGGAAGAATGAGCAGTTCTTC. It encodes CASSSATSGKNEQFF.

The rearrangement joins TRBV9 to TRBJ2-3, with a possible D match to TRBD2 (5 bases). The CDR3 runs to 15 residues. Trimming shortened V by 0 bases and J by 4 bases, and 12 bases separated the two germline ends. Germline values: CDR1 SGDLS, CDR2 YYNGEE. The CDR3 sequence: CASSVGGGGADTQYF. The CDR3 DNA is TGTGCCAGCAGCGTAGGAGGAGGAGGCGCAGATACGCAGTATTTT.

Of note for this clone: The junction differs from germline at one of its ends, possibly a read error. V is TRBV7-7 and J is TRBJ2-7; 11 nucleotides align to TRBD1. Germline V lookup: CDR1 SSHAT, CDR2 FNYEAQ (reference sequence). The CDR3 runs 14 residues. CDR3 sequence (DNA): TGTGCTAGCAGCCCGGGGACAGGGGGGTATGAGCAGTACTTC. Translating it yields CASSPGTGGYEQYF. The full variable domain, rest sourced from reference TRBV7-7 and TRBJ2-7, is GAGVSQSPRYKVTKRGQDVTLRCDPISSHATLYWYQQALGQGPEFLTYFNYEAQPDKSGLPSDRFSAERPEGSISTLTIQRTEQRDSAMYRCASSPGTGGYEQYFGPGTRLTVT.

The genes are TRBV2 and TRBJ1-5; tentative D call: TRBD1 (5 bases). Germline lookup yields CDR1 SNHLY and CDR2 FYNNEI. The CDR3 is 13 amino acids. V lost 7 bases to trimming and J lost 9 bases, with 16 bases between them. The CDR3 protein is CASNEPGGLPQHF. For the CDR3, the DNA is TGTGCCAGCAACGAGCCCGGGGGTCTGCCCCAGCATTTT.

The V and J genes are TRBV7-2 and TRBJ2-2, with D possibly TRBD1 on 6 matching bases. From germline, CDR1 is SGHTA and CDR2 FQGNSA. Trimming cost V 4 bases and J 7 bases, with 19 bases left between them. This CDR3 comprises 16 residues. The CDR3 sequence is CASSSEDSVVIGELFF. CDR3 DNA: TGTGCCAGCAGCTCAGAGGACAGTGTGGTAATCGGGGAGCTGTTTTTT. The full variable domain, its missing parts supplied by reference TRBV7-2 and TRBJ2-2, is GAGVSQSPSNKVTEKGKDVELRCDPISGHTALYWYRQSLGQGLEFLIYFQGNSAPDKSGLPSDRFSAERTGGSVSTLTIQRTQQEDSAVYLCASSSEDSVVIGELFFGEGSRLTVL.

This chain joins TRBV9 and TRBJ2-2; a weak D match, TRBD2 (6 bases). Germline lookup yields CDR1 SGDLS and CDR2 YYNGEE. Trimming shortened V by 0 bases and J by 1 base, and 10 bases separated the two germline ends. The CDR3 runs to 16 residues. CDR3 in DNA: TGTGCCAGCAGCGTAGGAGGTAGCGGGAACACCGGGGAGCTGTTTTTT. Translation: CASSVGGSGNTGELFF.